This TCR beta chain was obtained from a study of blood T cell repertoires in COVID-19. Some clones are missing from TCRdb's copy, which holds only in-frame ones; the method was immunoSEQ multiplex PCR. The sample includes some 460,000 clones, around 89% seen only once; the top ten take roughly 4.3%. This CDR3 region has 13 residues. CDR1 is MNHEY, CDR2 SMNVEV, per germline (reference sequence). Trimming took off 7 bases at V and 0 bases at J, with 9 bases between the two ends. Sequencing was carried out using peripheral blood. The chain uses TRBV27 and TRBJ1-2; D gene ambiguous. The TCR comes from a woman aged 30 to 39 with acute or convalescent COVID-19. This CDR3 reads CASKRRANYGYTF. CDR3 in DNA: TGTGCCAGCAAGAGGAGGGCTAACTATGGCTACACCTTC.